This is a list of T cell receptor beta chains from one sample in a study of Tregs in tolerant kidney transplant recipients. TCRdb's copy holds only in-frame clones and misses some; the assay was immunoSEQ multiplex PCR. Of 80,000 or so clones in the sample, around 90% were seen once. The sample here was CD4+ T cells from blood (PBMCs), taken 24 months after the transplant. These receptors all come from a human patient who received a combined kidney and bone marrow transplant. Some T cells could come from the graft donor. Both conserved end residues are part of each CDR3. The D gene is left open where the match is weak. Size is omitted from some rows. Given values are once, few, many or a class for expanded clones.

D,size,V,J,DNA,CDR3
TRBD2,.,TRBV5-5,TRBJ2-7,TGTGCCAGCAGCTCCGAAGTCGGGGGGGGGTTC,CASSSEVGGGF
.,.,TRBV5-6,TRBJ1-3,TGTGCCAGCAGCTGGGCCCCGGCTGGAAACACCATATATTTT,CASSWAPAGNTIYF
TRBD2,.,TRBV10-3,TRBJ2-3,TGTGCCATCAGTGCCCTCTTCCGGGGGGGTGCAGATACGCAGTATTTT,CAISALFRGGADTQYF
TRBD2,.,TRBV6-5,TRBJ2-1,TGTGCCAGCAGTTCCCAGCGGGGGGCTGGGGAGCAGTTCTTC,CASSSQRGAGEQFF
.,.,TRBV16,TRBJ1-5,TGTGCCAGCAGTCCAACTTCGTCCGGGGGAGGTCAGCCCCAGCATTTT,CASSPTSSGGGQPQHF
TRBD2,.,TRBV5-1,TRBJ2-3,TGCGCCAGCAGCCATGGACTAGCGGGAGACCTGGTGGATACGCAGTATTTT,CASSHGLAGDLVDTQYF
TRBD2,.,TRBV12-5,TRBJ2-2,TGTGCTAGTGGACCGGACACAGCGGGGTCCGGGGAGCTGTTTTTT,CASGPDTAGSGELFF
TRBD1,few,TRBV4-3,TRBJ1-2,TGCGCCAGCAGCCAAGGGGACAGGGCCACAATTGGCTACACCTTC,CASSQGDRATIGYTF
TRBD2,.,TRBV7-2,TRBJ2-7,TGTGCCAGCAGGATAGCGGGGACTAGCGAGGGTATGGGGCAGTACTTC,CASRIAGTSEGMGQYF
.,.,TRBV11-3,TRBJ2-3,TGTGCCAGCAGCCCCCGGGACTCCTATAGCACAGATACGCAGTATTTT,CASSPRDSYSTDTQYF
TRBD2,.,TRBV6-1,TRBJ2-7,TGTGCCAGCAGGCACGGGGGGGCGTACGAGCAGTACTTC,CASRHGGAYEQYF
TRBD2,.,TRBV4-1,TRBJ2-3,TGCGCCAGCAGCGCTTTTGGAGCGGGGGGCCCCACAGATACGCAGTATTTT,CASSAFGAGGPTDTQYF
.,.,TRBV5-1,TRBJ2-2,TGCGCCAGCAGCTTGAGACAGTCACACACCGGGGAGCTGTTTTTT,CASSLRQSHTGELFF
TRBD1,.,TRBV7-3,TRBJ2-2,TGTGCCAGCAGCCGTGGACAGGGGAACACCGGGGAGCTGTTTTTT,CASSRGQGNTGELFF
TRBD1,.,TRBV25-1,TRBJ1-3,TGTGCCAGCAGTTTGGACAGGTACTCTGGAAACACCATATATTTT,CASSLDRYSGNTIYF
.,few,TRBV27,TRBJ2-1,TGTGCCAGCACTAAATCCCTTCTTGGCTCCTACAATGAGCAGTTCTTC,CASTKSLLGSYNEQFF
TRBD2,once,TRBV19,TRBJ2-7,TGTGCCCACCAGCGAAAGACTGGCGGGAGCTACGAGCAGTACTTC,CAHQRKTGGSYEQYF
.,.,TRBV27,TRBJ2-3,TGTGCCAGCAGTATAGGACTGTTCGGTACGCAGTATTTT,CASSIGLFGTQYF
.,.,TRBV5-6,TRBJ2-1,TGTGCCAGCACCGGGGGGCCACGAAGCTCCTACAATGAGCAGTTCTTC,CASTGGPRSSYNEQFF
.,.,TRBV18,TRBJ1-1,TGTGCCTCATTGGGCTGGGACACTGAAGCTTTCTTT,CASLGWDTEAFF
.,.,TRBV2,TRBJ2-5,TGTGCCAGCAGGCAGGGGTTGGAGACCCAGTACTTC,CASRQGLETQYF
.,.,TRBV11-2,TRBJ2-3,TGTGCCAGCAGCTTAGTTCGGGGTTGGCAACAATCTAGCACAGATACGCAGTATTTT,CASSLVRGWQQSSTDTQYF
TRBD1,few,TRBV5-4,TRBJ2-2,TGTGCCAGCAGCCTCGGACAGGGGAACACCGGGGAGCTGTTTTTT,CASSLGQGNTGELFF
.,.,TRBV19,TRBJ1-2,TGTGCCAGTACCAGGGGCGGCCAGTCCAACTATGGCTACACCTTC,CASTRGGQSNYGYTF
.,.,TRBV7-3,TRBJ1-1,TGTGCCAGCAGCTTAGCGGGGAACACTGAAGCTTTCTTT,CASSLAGNTEAFF
.,.,TRBV5-1,TRBJ1-4,TGCGCCAGCAGCTTGGAGGCGGGGGCGGGGGAAAAACTGTTTTTT,CASSLEAGAGEKLFF
TRBD2,.,TRBV5-4,TRBJ2-1,TGTGCCAGCAGAATCGCGGGAGGGTCTTACAATGAGCAGTTCTTC,CASRIAGGSYNEQFF
TRBD1,once,TRBV5-4,TRBJ1-6,TGTGCCAGCAGCAAGGACAGGCCCGGCAGCCCCTATAATTCACCCCTCCACTTT,CASSKDRPGSPYNSPLHF
.,.,TRBV19,TRBJ2-5,TGTGCCAGTAGTATACGCAGGGGTACACAAGAGACCCAGTACTTC,CASSIRRGTQETQYF
.,.,TRBV5-6,TRBJ2-1,TGTGCCAGCAGCTTGACGCCGGACAGACGGTACAATGAGCAGTTCTTC,CASSLTPDRRYNEQFF
TRBD2,.,TRBV7-9,TRBJ2-1,TGTGCCAGCAGCATACGGACTAGCGGGGGGGCCGTTGAGCAGTTCTTC,CASSIRTSGGAVEQFF
TRBD2,.,TRBV6-5,TRBJ2-1,TGTGCCAGCAGTTACCGGACTAGCGGCTACAATGAGCAGTTCTTC,CASSYRTSGYNEQFF
TRBD2,.,TRBV4-3,TRBJ2-3,TGCGCCAGCAGCCAACAGACTAGCGCGAGCACAGATACGCAGTATTTT,CASSQQTSASTDTQYF
.,few,TRBV6-5,TRBJ1-5,TGTGCCAGCAGACCCCCGGGGAGTAGCAATCAGCCCCAGCATTTT,CASRPPGSSNQPQHF
.,few,TRBV4-1,TRBJ2-5,TGCGCCAGCAGCCAACGGGGAATCGAGGAGACCCAGTACTTC,CASSQRGIEETQYF